These 8 T cell receptor beta chains originate from one sample sequenced in a study of cytomegalovirus exposure and HLA in healthy donors. PCR involved 60 Vbeta and 13 Jbeta primers. Produced via immunoSEQ multiplex PCR; TCRdb's table is partial and in-frame only. The repertoire includes 150,000 to 200,000 clones, 77% of them detected once, and approximately 2.9% sits in the top ten. The source material was PBMCs. Source of these receptors: a woman in her forties in good health and CMV-seropositive.

This clone was counted between two and nine times. The chain recombines TRBV19 with TRBJ1-2; D is ambiguous. Deletions cut 5 bases from V and 5 bases from J, with 9 bases between. CDR1 and CDR2 from the germline V gene are LNHDA and SQIVND (reference sequence). CDR3 length: 12 amino acids. The chain's CDR3 is CASSAGGYGYTF. The CDR3 region has the DNA TGTGCCAGTAGTGCGGGCGGGTATGGCTACACCTTC.

V is TRBV6-1 and J is TRBJ1-1; 8 bases agree with TRBD1. Looked up from germline, CDR1 is MNHNS and CDR2 is SASEGT. V lost 11 bases and J lost 2; bases outside the gene matches: 10. The CDR3 has 14 amino acids. CDR3 coding DNA: TGTGCCGTCCGACAGGGGAATAGCAACACTGAAGCTTTCTTT. Protein: CAVRQGNSNTEAFF.

The genes are TRBV27 and TRBJ2-7; TRBD2 matches 7 bases. V gave up 5 bases and J gave up 1 base; unmatched junction bases: 8. The CDR3 is 15 amino acids. Germline values: CDR1 MNHEY, CDR2 SMNVEV (reference sequence). The CDR3 region has the DNA TGTGCCAGCAGTAGCTCCGGGACTACTTCCTACGAGCAGTACTTC. Translation: CASSSSGTTSYEQYF.

The table lists this clone with a few counts. This sequence joins TRBV4-1 and TRBJ1-2; 10 bases agree with TRBD1. With 4 bases clipped from V and 3 bases from J, the junction kept 5 bases outside the gene matches. The CDR3 runs 15 residues. Germline V gene sequence: CDR1 MGHRA, CDR2 YSYEKL. CDR3 sequence reads: CASSLRTGGDYGYTF. The DNA of the CDR3 is TGCGCCAGCAGCCTTAGGACAGGGGGGGACTATGGCTACACCTTC.

V gene TRBV9 combines with J gene TRBJ1-1; D not certain. The CDR3 loop spans 12 amino acids. V was trimmed by 4 bases and J by 7 bases, leaving 11 bases between them. The germline V gene encodes CDR1 SGDLS and CDR2 YYNGEE. The CDR3 region has the DNA TGTGCCAGCAGCACAAATCGGGTTGAAGCTTTCTTT. Protein: CASSTNRVEAFF.

This clone occurred once. The gene calls are TRBV30 and TRBJ1-2; no reliable D call. Germline V lookup: CDR1 GTSNPN, CDR2 SVGIG (reference sequence). This CDR3 has 13 residues. V was shortened by 2 bases and J by 5 bases, with 12 bases between the two germline ends. The CDR3 spells CAWSLNHRYGYTF. The CDR3, as DNA: TGTGCCTGGAGTCTCAACCATCGGTATGGCTACACCTTC.

This chain links TRBV5-5 with TRBJ2-5, with TRBD1 identical over 9 bases. The junction had 7 bases not matched to a gene; V was cut back by 0 bases and J by 7 bases. The CDR3 has 15 amino acids. Germline V CDR1 and CDR2: SGHKS, YYEKEE (reference sequence). The DNA of the CDR3 is TGTGCCAGCAGCTTGGGAGACAGGGGGGATGGGACCCAGTACTTC. Protein sequence: CASSLGDRGDGTQYF.

The chain carries TRBV9 and TRBJ1-2; 7 positions match TRBD1. The junction had 10 bases not matched to a gene; V was cut back by 0 bases and J by 5 bases. This CDR3 comprises 16 residues. The germline CDR1 and CDR2 sequences are SGDLS and YYNGEE. The CDR3 region is CASSVAPMDRLYGYTF. The CDR3 DNA reads TGTGCCAGCAGCGTAGCTCCCATGGACAGGTTATATGGCTACACCTTC.